These 10 T cell receptor beta chains share one sample of origin, sequenced in a study of identical twins. TCRdb redid the calling of the 5' RACE reads with MiXCR, one entry per CDR3 protein. Here the sample spans hundreds of thousands of distinct CDR3 sequences, around 15% being singletons. The source material was memory (CD45RO+) T cells sorted from blood. All receptors come from a woman between 18 and 29 years old in good health.

This clonotype was observed a few times. This chain joins TRBV4-2 and TRBJ2-4; a possible D gene is TRBD2 (7 bases). The CDR3 runs 14 residues. Trimming took 5 bases from V and 4 from J, leaving 12 bases between them. Germline V CDR1 and CDR2: LGHNA, YNFKEQ. This CDR3 is CASSGGAEKNIQYF. The CDR3 bases are TGTGCCAGCAGCGGGGGGGCAGAGAAAAACATTCAGTACTTC.

This clonotype was observed a few times. The J gene is TRBJ2-5, the V gene TRBV20-1; 8 nucleotides line up with TRBD2. Germline CDR1 is DFQATT and CDR2 is SNEGSKA (reference sequence). CDR3 length equals 15 residues. CDR3: CSAPRRRGGQETQYF. The CDR3 nucleotides read TGCAGCGCTCCCCGCCGTCGGGGGGGCCAAGAGACCCAGTACTTC.

This clonotype has more than one count but fewer than ten. The chain uses TRBV13 and TRBJ1-2; 7 nucleotides align to TRBD1. Trimming took 5 bases from V and 3 from J; bases not matched to a gene: 12. The CDR3 is made up of 16 amino acids. The germline gives CDR1 PRHDT, CDR2 FYEKMQ (reference sequence). The CDR3, as DNA: TGTGCCAGCAGCCTAAGGGGACAGCCACTTTACTATGGCTACACCTTC. It specifies CASSLRGQPLYYGYTF.

This chain links TRBV5-1 with TRBJ2-5; TRBD1 or TRBD2 may be the D gene (5 bases each). Germline CDR1 SGHRS, CDR2 YFSETQ. This CDR3 has 15 amino acids. The V and J ends lost 4 bases and 4 bases respectively, with 17 bases between them. CDR3 residues: CASSLGVQRGETQYF. The CDR3 DNA sequence: TGCGCCAGCAGCCTTGGCGTCCAGAGGGGAGAGACCCAGTACTTC.

V usage is TRBV5-1 and J usage is TRBJ2-1, with D perhaps matching TRBD1 or TRBD2 (5 bases each). The CDR3 length is 15 residues. V lost 3 bases and J 7 bases, leaving 17 bases between the germline ends. The germline V gene has CDR1 SGHRS and CDR2 YFSETQ. The CDR3 DNA sequence: TGCGCCAGCAGCTCGGATGGGGCAGGGAGAAATGAGCAGTTCTTC. Its translation: CASSSDGAGRNEQFF.

V usage is TRBV11-2 and J usage is TRBJ2-5; 9 positions agree with TRBD1. The trim removed 6 bases at V and 4 bases at J, leaving 9 bases unmatched. Germline V gene lookup returns CDR1 SGHAT and CDR2 FQNNGV. The CDR3 length is 15 residues. The chain's CDR3 is CASSRNRGPGETQYF. The CDR3 DNA is TGTGCCAGCAGTCGAAACAGGGGGCCAGGAGAGACCCAGTACTTC.

This clonotype was detected ten times or more. The V and J genes are TRBV5-1 and TRBJ2-1, with 7 bases aligning to TRBD1. The CDR3 totals 13 residues. J gave up 4 bases and V 4 bases, and 2 bases lay outside the gene matches. Per the germline V gene, CDR1 is SGHRS and CDR2 is YFSETQ. CDR3 DNA sequence: TGCGCCAGCAGCCAGGACAGGTACAATGAGCAGTTCTTC. It is translated as CASSQDRYNEQFF.

This clonotype showed up many times. The rearrangement joins TRBV7-2 to TRBJ1-5, with TRBD1 matching 7 bases. The CDR3 is made up of 14 amino acids. The germline V gene encodes CDR1 SGHTA and CDR2 FQGNSA. The ends lost 1 base at V and 4 bases at J; junction bases unmatched: 1. CDR3 amino acids: CASSLGTGNQPQHF. CDR3 DNA sequence: TGTGCCAGCAGCTTAGGGACAGGAAATCAGCCCCAGCATTTT.

This clonotype was counted between two and nine times. The V gene is TRBV2, the J gene TRBJ1-5; D perhaps matches TRBD1 (6 bases). Trimming removed 7 bases from V and 3 bases from J, with 19 bases in between. Germline CDR1 and CDR2: SNHLY and FYNNEI. The length of the CDR3 is 16 residues. CDR3 coding DNA: TGTGCCAGCATCAGAGATTGGGGGGCCTACAATCAGCCCCAGCATTTT. Amino acid sequence: CASIRDWGAYNQPQHF.

The J gene is TRBJ2-1, the V gene TRBV20-1, with 10 bases identical to TRBD1. The length of the CDR3 is 16 residues. The germline gives CDR1 DFQATT, CDR2 SNEGSKA (reference sequence). V was clipped by 6 bases and J by 7 bases; unmatched bases: 15. CDR3 sequence (DNA): TGCAGTGCCGCGGCCTGGACAGGGGGAGTGGGTAATGAGCAGTTCTTC. It codes for CSAAAWTGGVGNEQFF.